One sample yielded the 15 T cell receptor beta chains listed below, sequenced in a study of blood T cell repertoires in COVID-19. The protocol was immunoSEQ multiplex PCR, while the TCRdb copy is restricted to in-frame clones and leaves out a portion. The sample contains some 250,000 clones, around 86% of which appear only once. Specimen: peripheral blood. These receptors originate from a woman in her sixties or seventies with COVID-19, enrolled during active disease.

The rearrangement links TRBV5-6 to TRBJ1-2; 7 bases fit TRBD1. The CDR3 contains 14 residues. V was clipped by 4 bases and J by 8 bases; unmatched bases: 11. Germline assignment: CDR1 SGHDT and CDR2 YYEEEE. CDR3 amino acids: CASSPGTDTAGYTF. CDR3 DNA: TGTGCCAGCAGCCCAGGGACAGACACGGCGGGCTACACCTTC.

V gene TRBV24-1 combines with J gene TRBJ2-2; the match to TRBD1 covers 7 bases. This CDR3 spans 16 amino acids. With 2 bases clipped from V and 1 base from J, the junction kept 3 bases outside the gene matches. From germline, CDR1 is KGHDR and CDR2 SFDVKD. The CDR3 protein is CATSDWTGKNTGELFF. CDR3 bases: TGTGCCACCAGTGATTGGACAGGCAAGAACACCGGGGAGCTGTTTTTT.

The rearrangement joins TRBV19 to TRBJ1-1; 7 bases are a match to TRBD1. Losses at the gene ends were 1 base for V and 7 bases for J; bases not matched to a gene: 9. The length of the CDR3 is 15 residues. Germline-derived CDR1 and CDR2 are LNHDA and SQIVND (reference sequence). CDR3 sequence reads: CASSIASQGSGEAFF. Written as DNA, the CDR3 is TGTGCCAGTAGTATAGCCTCACAGGGGAGTGGTGAAGCTTTCTTT. Together with reference TRBV19 and TRBJ1-1, the CDR3 gives the full variable domain: DGGITQSPKYLFRKEGQNVTLSCEQNLNHDAMYWYRQDPGQGLRLIYYSQIVNDFQKGDIAEGYSVSREKKESFPLTVTSAQKNPTAFYLCASSIASQGSGEAFFGQGTRLTVV.

This clone has a single count. The CDR3 coding sequence is TGTGCCAGCTCACATAACAGGGGGCAAAGCAATCAGCCCCAGCATTTT. Its translation is CASSHNRGQSNQPQHF. The gene calls are TRBV18 and TRBJ1-5, with 9 bases fitting TRBD1. There are 16 residues in the CDR3. Per germline, CDR1 KGHSH and CDR2 LQKENI. V dropped 4 bases and J dropped 1; count of bases not matched to a gene: 5. The full variable domain, its missing parts supplied by reference TRBV18 and TRBJ1-5, is NAGVMQNPRHLVRRRGQEARLRCSPMKGHSHVYWYRQLPEEGLKFMVYLQKENIIDESGMPKERFSAEFPKEGPSILRIQQVVRGDSAAYFCASSHNRGQSNQPQHFGDGTRLSIL.

The chain uses TRBV6-1 and TRBJ2-1, with a possible D match to TRBD2 (6 bases). This CDR3 is 14 amino acids long. CDR1 and CDR2 from the germline V gene are MNHNS and SASEGT. V was shortened by 3 bases and J by 7 bases, with 13 bases between the two germline ends. CDR3 coding DNA: TGTGCCAGCAGTGAGCACCTCGGAGGGAATGAGCAGTTCTTC. Protein: CASSEHLGGNEQFF.

This chain uses TRBV4-3 with TRBJ2-2; 11 bases are a match to TRBD2. Per germline, CDR1 LGHNA and CDR2 YSLEER. This CDR3 is 18 amino acids long. Trimming at V came to 4 bases and at J to 3 bases, leaving 10 bases not matched to a gene. CDR3 DNA sequence: TGCGCCAGCAGCCCTGGTTTAGCGGGAGGGCAGGACACCGGGGAGCTGTTTTTT. Encoded protein: CASSPGLAGGQDTGELFF.

The V gene is TRBV6-5, the J gene TRBJ2-1, with D perhaps matching TRBD2 (6 bases). The germline CDR1 and CDR2 sequences are MNHEY and SVGAGI. This CDR3 has 16 residues. V lost 4 bases and J 0 bases, leaving 13 bases between the germline ends. The CDR3 spells CASSSLGRSSYNEQFF. The DNA for the CDR3 is TGTGCCAGCAGTTCCCTAGGGAGGAGCTCCTACAATGAGCAGTTCTTC.

This clone was observed a handful of times. J is TRBJ2-1 and V is TRBV3-1 (or the pseudogene TRBV3-2); possibly TRBD2 for D (6 bases). The length of the CDR3 is 14 residues. CDR1 and CDR2 (germline): LGHDT, YNNKEL (reference sequence). V lost 4 bases, J lost 2 bases, and 9 bases lay in between. In nucleotides, the CDR3 is TGTGCCAGCAGCCCTGGGACTCCCTACAATGAGCAGTTCTTC. Its translation: CASSPGTPYNEQFF.

This rearrangement joins TRBV7-2 to TRBJ2-7, with D possibly matching TRBD2 (5 bases). The CDR3 contains 14 residues. CDR1 and CDR2 (germline): SGHTA, FQGNSA. The germline V and J ends were trimmed by 1 base and 2 bases, with 9 bases remaining between them. The CDR3: CASSLGGGAYEQYF. CDR3 DNA: TGTGCCAGCAGCTTAGGTGGAGGAGCCTACGAGCAGTACTTC.

The V call is TRBV7-9, the J call TRBJ1-3; 9 bases agree with TRBD1. Trimming cost V 6 bases and J 0 bases; bases outside gene matches: 12. The CDR3 is made up of 18 amino acids. In germline, CDR1 is SEHNR, CDR2 FQNEAQ (reference sequence). The CDR3 is CASRPGTGPVPSGNTIYF. In DNA form, the CDR3 reads TGTGCCAGCAGACCCGGGACAGGGCCCGTTCCCTCTGGAAACACCATATATTTT.

V gene TRBV10-3 combines with J gene TRBJ2-3; weak D call: TRBD2 (6 bases). CDR3 length: 13 amino acids. V lost 10 bases and J lost 4, with 15 bases in between. Germline values: CDR1 ENHRY, CDR2 SYGVKD. For the CDR3, the DNA is TGTGCCACGGGCGGGGTCGGTGCAGATACGCAGTATTTT. This gives the protein CATGGVGADTQYF.

The rearrangement joins TRBV28 to TRBJ1-5, with D possibly being TRBD1 (5 bases). This CDR3 region has 17 residues. Germline values: CDR1 MDHEN, CDR2 SYDVKM. With 1 base removed from V and 0 bases from J, the gap between germline ends came to 13 bases. This CDR3 reads CASSLSLTTDSNQPQHF. The CDR3 DNA is TGTGCCAGCAGTTTATCCCTGACGACAGATAGCAATCAGCCCCAGCATTTT.

This chain joins TRBV6-1 and TRBJ1-3; D may be TRBD1 (6 bases). The V end lost 4 bases, the J end lost 0 bases, and 13 bases lay between the germline ends. The CDR3 extends over 16 amino acids. Per the germline V gene, CDR1 is MNHNS and CDR2 is SASEGT. The CDR3 spells CASSAHQGFSGNTIYF. As DNA, the CDR3 is TGTGCCAGCAGTGCACACCAGGGGTTCTCTGGAAACACCATATATTTT.

This chain uses TRBV11-3 with TRBJ2-1; 10 bases agree with TRBD1. The CDR3 sequence is 16 residues long. CDR1 is SGHNT and CDR2 is YENEEA in the germline V gene. The V and J ends lost 5 bases and 9 bases, in that order; junction bases with no gene match: 13. The CDR3 DNA is TGTGCCAGCAGCCCCCCGGGACAGGGGCAATATGGTGAGCAGTTCTTC. Protein product: CASSPPGQGQYGEQFF.

V is TRBV10-3 and J is TRBJ2-1, with TRBD2 matching over 8 bases. CDR1 is ENHRY and CDR2 is SYGVKD in the germline V gene. CDR3 length: 16 residues. J lost 7 bases, V lost 0 bases, and 8 bases had no gene match. This CDR3 is CAISESVAGFLNEQFF. Written as DNA, the CDR3 is TGTGCCATCAGTGAGTCGGTAGCGGGATTTTTGAATGAGCAGTTCTTC.